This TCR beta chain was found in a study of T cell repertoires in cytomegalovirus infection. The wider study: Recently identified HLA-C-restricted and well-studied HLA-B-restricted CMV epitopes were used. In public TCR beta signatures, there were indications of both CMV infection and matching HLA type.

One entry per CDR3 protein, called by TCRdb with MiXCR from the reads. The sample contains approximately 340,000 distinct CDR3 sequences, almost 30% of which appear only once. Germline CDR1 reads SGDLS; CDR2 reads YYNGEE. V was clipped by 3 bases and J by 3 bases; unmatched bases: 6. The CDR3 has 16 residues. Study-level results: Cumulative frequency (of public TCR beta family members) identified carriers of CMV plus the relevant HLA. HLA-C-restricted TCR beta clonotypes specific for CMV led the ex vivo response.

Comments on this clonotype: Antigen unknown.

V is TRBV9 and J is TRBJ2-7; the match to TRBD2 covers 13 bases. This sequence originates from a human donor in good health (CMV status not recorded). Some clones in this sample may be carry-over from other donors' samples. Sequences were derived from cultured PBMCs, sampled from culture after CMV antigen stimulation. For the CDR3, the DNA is TGTGCCAGCAGCGCCTCAGGACTAGCGGGAGACTACGAGCAGTACTTC. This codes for CASSASGLAGDYEQYF.